Listed below are T cell receptor beta chains from one sample, sequenced in a study of blood T cell repertoires in COVID-19. Here immunoSEQ multiplex PCR was the method, and the copy in TCRdb shows in-frame clones only, minus some. The table shows some 200,000 clones, with about four fifths occurring only once. The specimen was peripheral blood. These receptors originate from a woman older than 75 with COVID-19, enrolled during active disease. Both conserved end residues are part of each CDR3. The D gene is left open where the match is weak. For some rows the clone size is stated as once, few or many, or as a class when expanded; others skip it.

TRBJ1-5,-,TRBD1,TRBV5-1,TGCGCCAGCAGCTTGTTCACAGGGGAGAGTGGGAATCAGCCCCAGCATTTT,CASSLFTGESGNQPQHF
TRBJ2-5,-,-,TRBV28,TGTGCCAGCAGTGGGGCAACCCAGTACTTC,CASSGATQYF
TRBJ2-3,-,TRBD2,TRBV5-1,TGCGCCAGCAGCTCTAGCGGGACTAGCACAGATACGCAGTATTTT,CASSSSGTSTDTQYF
TRBJ2-1,once,TRBD2,TRBV5-1,TGCGCCAGCAGCTGGGGAGCGGGAGTGTCCTACAATGAGCAGTTCTTC,CASSWGAGVSYNEQFF
TRBJ2-7,-,TRBD1,TRBV10-1,TGCGCCAGCAGGGGGGACAGTTACGAGCAGTACTTC,CASRGDSYEQYF
TRBJ2-1,-,-,TRBV27,TGTGCCAGCTGGCGGGTCTCCTACAATGAGCAGTTCTTC,CASWRVSYNEQFF
TRBJ2-3,-,-,TRBV5-4,TGTGCCAGCAGCTCGGCGGTGGCAGATACGCAGTATTTT,CASSSAVADTQYF
TRBJ1-1,few,TRBD1,TRBV6-5,TGTGCCAGCAGACCCGGACAGGGGAGCACTGAAGCTTTCTTT,CASRPGQGSTEAFF
TRBJ1-1,once,-,TRBV18,TGTGCCAGCTCACCAGGGGGGAGGACTGAAGCTTTCTTT,CASSPGGRTEAFF
TRBJ1-1,once,TRBD1,TRBV19,TGTGCCAGTTCGGGACAGTTGAACACTGAAGCTTTCTTT,CASSGQLNTEAFF
TRBJ1-1,-,-,TRBV7-3,TGTGCCAGCAGCTTATTTGAGGGAACTGAAGCTTTCTTT,CASSLFEGTEAFF
TRBJ2-5,-,-,TRBV6-5,TGTGCCAGCAGTTACGTCAGGGGAAACCAAGAGACCCAGTACTTC,CASSYVRGNQETQYF
TRBJ1-1,-,-,TRBV3-1/TRBV3-2,TGTGCCAGCAGCCCGAGTTCGGGAATTGAAGCTTTCTTT,CASSPSSGIEAFF
TRBJ2-5,-,TRBD1,TRBV19,TGTGCCAGTAGTATTGGGGACAGGGCGTACGAGACCCAGTACTTC,CASSIGDRAYETQYF
TRBJ1-2,few,TRBD1,TRBV6-2/TRBV6-3,TGTGCCAGCAGTTACGGGACAGGGGGCTATGGCTACACCTTC,CASSYGTGGYGYTF
TRBJ2-2,-,TRBD2,TRBV5-1,TGCGCCAGCATAGCGGGAAACACCGGGGAGCTGTTTTTT,CASIAGNTGELFF
TRBJ1-1,many,-,TRBV6-5,TGTGCCAGCAGTTATCACCTTCAAGGGGGTTTAACGGAAGCTTTCTTT,CASSYHLQGGLTEAFF
TRBJ2-3,-,-,TRBV14,TGTGCCAGCAGCCACGAGAGGGGGAGAACAGATACGCAGTATTTT,CASSHERGRTDTQYF
TRBJ2-5,-,TRBD2,TRBV5-5,TGTGCCAGCAACCCCCCCCCGGCTAGCGGGGCCGAAGAGACCCAGTACTTC,CASNPPPASGAEETQYF
TRBJ2-2,-,-,TRBV5-4,TGTGCCAGCAGCTCGCAGGGAAACTGGAACACCGGGGAGCTGTTTTTT,CASSSQGNWNTGELFF
TRBJ1-2,-,-,TRBV12-3/TRBV12-4,TGTGCCAGCAGTTTACTCCAGTATGGCTACACCTTC,CASSLLQYGYTF
TRBJ1-2,few,TRBD1,TRBV5-6,TGTGCCAGCACCCCCCAGGGGGCGGACTATGGCTACACCTTC,CASTPQGADYGYTF
TRBJ1-2,-,-,TRBV19,TGTGCCAGTAGTATACCCCACGGGGGGTTTGACTATGGCTACACCTTC,CASSIPHGGFDYGYTF
TRBJ2-1,once,TRBD2,TRBV7-2,TGTGCCAGCAGCAAGACTAGCGGGAAGGACGGGGAGTTCTTC,CASSKTSGKDGEFF